A single sample is the source of the 15 T cell receptor beta chains below, sequenced in a study of shared clonotypes between healthy human individuals. CD45RO-negative, CCR7-selected cells formed the naive CD8 fraction, which excluded terminally differentiated effector memory CD45RA+ cells. The data were produced by immunoSEQ multiplex PCR, yet TCRdb's version contains in-frame clones alone and is incomplete. Here the sample spans hundreds of thousands of clones, 95% to 98% being singletons. Sequencing was performed on naive CD8+ T cells sorted from blood. These receptors originate from a man aged 25 to 40 in good health.

V is TRBV5-6 and J is TRBJ2-7; no clear D gene. The CDR3 is 14 residues long. The germline V gene has CDR1 SGHDT and CDR2 YYEEEE. Trimming took 3 bases from V and 0 from J, leaving 10 bases between them. CDR3 nucleotides: TGTGCCAGCAGCTCTGGGTCTAGCTCCTACGAGCAGTACTTC. Translation: CASSSGSSSYEQYF.

V gene TRBV9 combines with J gene TRBJ2-5; 7 bases match TRBD2. Germline assignment: CDR1 SGDLS and CDR2 YYNGEE. The ends lost 3 bases at V and 2 bases at J; junction bases unmatched: 4. The length of the CDR3 is 14 residues. CDR3: CASSDPSGQETQYF. CDR3 nucleotides: TGTGCCAGCAGCGACCCTAGCGGACAAGAGACCCAGTACTTC.

This chain links TRBV5-4 with TRBJ2-1; 14 bases map to TRBD2. The CDR3 has 17 amino acids. Germline trimming cut 0 bases from V and 10 bases from J; bases unmatched to any gene: 9. Germline assignment: CDR1 SGHNT and CDR2 YYREEE (reference sequence). The CDR3 spells CASSLGPGLAGEDEQFF. In DNA form, the CDR3 reads TGTGCCAGCAGCTTGGGACCGGGACTAGCGGGAGAGGACGAGCAGTTCTTC.

This chain joins TRBV4-1 and TRBJ2-1; D tentatively fits TRBD1 or TRBD2 (5 bases each). There are 13 residues in the CDR3. Germline CDR1 and CDR2: MGHRA and YSYEKL. Between the trimmed V and J ends, which lost 3 bases and 7 bases, there was a span of 10 bases. CDR3: CASSHAEGNEQFF. The CDR3 bases are TGCGCCAGCAGCCACGCCGAGGGGAATGAGCAGTTCTTC.

The chain combines TRBV7-2 with TRBJ1-5; D gene uncertain. CDR1 and CDR2 (germline): SGHTA, FQGNSA. The CDR3 has 15 amino acids. V was shortened by 4 bases and J by 3 bases, with 13 bases between the two germline ends. The CDR3 reads CASSSRGGYNQPQHF. The DNA for the CDR3 is TGTGCCAGCAGCTCCCGCGGCGGATACAATCAGCCCCAGCATTTT. Full variable domain (remainder filled in from reference TRBV7-2 and TRBJ1-5): GAGVSQSPSNKVTEKGKDVELRCDPISGHTALYWYRQSLGQGLEFLIYFQGNSAPDKSGLPSDRFSAERTGGSVSTLTIQRTQQEDSAVYLCASSSRGGYNQPQHFGDGTRLSIL.

This rearrangement joins TRBV4-1 to TRBJ2-1; a weak D match, TRBD2 (5 bases). V was shortened by 0 bases and J by 6 bases, with 9 bases between the two germline ends. Per the germline V gene, CDR1 is MGHRA and CDR2 is YSYEKL. The CDR3 contains 14 residues. The DNA for the CDR3 is TGCGCCAGCAGCCAAGACTTACGGGGCAATGAGCAGTTCTTC. Its translation: CASSQDLRGNEQFF.

Here the CDR3 reads CASSIPGSNQPQHF. CDR3 DNA: TGTGCCAGTAGTATTCCAGGGAGCAATCAGCCCCAGCATTTT. This sequence joins TRBV19 and TRBJ1-5, with D possibly TRBD1 on 5 matching bases. CDR3 length equals 14 residues. V was trimmed by 3 bases and J by 1 base, leaving 7 bases between them. Per germline, CDR1 LNHDA and CDR2 SQIVND (reference sequence).

J is TRBJ2-1 and V is TRBV9; D may be TRBD2 (5 bases). Trimming pared 0 bases from V and 7 bases from J, leaving 11 bases between. This CDR3 comprises 14 residues. CDR1 is SGDLS and CDR2 is YYNGEE in the germline V gene. The CDR3 here is CASSVGTSVNEQFF. CDR3 sequence (DNA): TGTGCCAGCAGCGTAGGAACTAGTGTAAATGAGCAGTTCTTC. Based on the CDR3 plus reference TRBV9 and TRBJ2-1, the full variable domain is DSGVTQTPKHLITATGQRVTLRCSPRSGDLSVYWYQQSLDQGLQFLIQYYNGEERAKGNILERFSAQQFPDLHSELNLSSLELGDSALYFCASSVGTSVNEQFFGPGTRLTVL.

The genes are TRBV11-2 and TRBJ2-4; 10 bases line up with TRBD1. V dropped 5 bases and J dropped 8; count of bases not matched to a gene: 3. This CDR3 region has 13 residues. The V gene's germline CDR1 is SGHAT and CDR2 FQNNGV. The DNA for the CDR3 is TGTGCCAGCAGCATCGGGACAGGGGACATTCAGTACTTC. Translation: CASSIGTGDIQYF.

V and J are TRBV9 and TRBJ1-1; D is possibly TRBD1 (5 bases). The CDR3 spans 13 residues. V was shortened by 0 bases and J by 5 bases, with 8 bases between the two germline ends. The germline V gene encodes CDR1 SGDLS and CDR2 YYNGEE. In DNA form, the CDR3 reads TGTGCCAGCAGCGTAGATGGGGGTACTGAAGCTTTCTTT. Its translation: CASSVDGGTEAFF.

J is TRBJ2-7 and V is TRBV11-2; D tentatively reads TRBD1 or TRBD2 (6 bases each). Germline V lookup: CDR1 SGHAT, CDR2 FQNNGV. Trimming took off 5 bases at V and 2 bases at J, with 13 bases between the two ends. The CDR3 covers 14 residues. The CDR3 here is CASSEPGATYEQYF. In nucleotides, the CDR3 is TGTGCCAGCAGCGAACCGGGGGCCACCTACGAGCAGTACTTC.

V gene TRBV6-5 combines with J gene TRBJ2-3; TRBD1 agrees at 7 bases. V lost 4 bases and J lost 0; bases outside the gene matches: 7. CDR1 is MNHEY and CDR2 is SVGAGI in the germline V gene. The CDR3 is 16 residues long. CDR3 DNA: TGTGCCAGCAGTTTCGGACAGGCTGCTAGCACAGATACGCAGTATTTT. Translating it yields CASSFGQAASTDTQYF.

V and J are TRBV14 and TRBJ2-7; D remains ambiguous. The CDR3 is 12 amino acids. Trimming took off 4 bases at V and 6 bases at J, with 10 bases between the two ends. Germline CDR1 is SGHDN and CDR2 is FVKESK. The CDR3 DNA sequence: TGTGCCAGCAGCCCCGGCAGGTCCGAGCAGTACTTC. Its translation is CASSPGRSEQYF.

The rearrangement uses TRBV9 and TRBJ1-1; no reliable D call. Trimming stripped 3 bases from V and 1 base from J, with 10 bases between. There are 14 residues in the CDR3. Germline CDR1 and CDR2: SGDLS and YYNGEE. The DNA of the CDR3 is TGTGCCAGCAGCGACCCGAGTAGGAACACTGAAGCTTTCTTT. It translates to CASSDPSRNTEAFF.

About this clone: An end of the junction differs from the germline gene, which may be a read error. This rearrangement joins TRBV7-7 to TRBJ2-2; the D gene is possibly TRBD1 (7 bases). Germline CDR1 SSHAT, CDR2 FNYEAQ (reference sequence). The CDR3 has 14 residues. DNA for the CDR3: TGTGCTAGCAGCTTGGAGGGGGCTGGTGGGGAGCTGTTTTTT. Translated, it gives CASSLEGAGGELFF.